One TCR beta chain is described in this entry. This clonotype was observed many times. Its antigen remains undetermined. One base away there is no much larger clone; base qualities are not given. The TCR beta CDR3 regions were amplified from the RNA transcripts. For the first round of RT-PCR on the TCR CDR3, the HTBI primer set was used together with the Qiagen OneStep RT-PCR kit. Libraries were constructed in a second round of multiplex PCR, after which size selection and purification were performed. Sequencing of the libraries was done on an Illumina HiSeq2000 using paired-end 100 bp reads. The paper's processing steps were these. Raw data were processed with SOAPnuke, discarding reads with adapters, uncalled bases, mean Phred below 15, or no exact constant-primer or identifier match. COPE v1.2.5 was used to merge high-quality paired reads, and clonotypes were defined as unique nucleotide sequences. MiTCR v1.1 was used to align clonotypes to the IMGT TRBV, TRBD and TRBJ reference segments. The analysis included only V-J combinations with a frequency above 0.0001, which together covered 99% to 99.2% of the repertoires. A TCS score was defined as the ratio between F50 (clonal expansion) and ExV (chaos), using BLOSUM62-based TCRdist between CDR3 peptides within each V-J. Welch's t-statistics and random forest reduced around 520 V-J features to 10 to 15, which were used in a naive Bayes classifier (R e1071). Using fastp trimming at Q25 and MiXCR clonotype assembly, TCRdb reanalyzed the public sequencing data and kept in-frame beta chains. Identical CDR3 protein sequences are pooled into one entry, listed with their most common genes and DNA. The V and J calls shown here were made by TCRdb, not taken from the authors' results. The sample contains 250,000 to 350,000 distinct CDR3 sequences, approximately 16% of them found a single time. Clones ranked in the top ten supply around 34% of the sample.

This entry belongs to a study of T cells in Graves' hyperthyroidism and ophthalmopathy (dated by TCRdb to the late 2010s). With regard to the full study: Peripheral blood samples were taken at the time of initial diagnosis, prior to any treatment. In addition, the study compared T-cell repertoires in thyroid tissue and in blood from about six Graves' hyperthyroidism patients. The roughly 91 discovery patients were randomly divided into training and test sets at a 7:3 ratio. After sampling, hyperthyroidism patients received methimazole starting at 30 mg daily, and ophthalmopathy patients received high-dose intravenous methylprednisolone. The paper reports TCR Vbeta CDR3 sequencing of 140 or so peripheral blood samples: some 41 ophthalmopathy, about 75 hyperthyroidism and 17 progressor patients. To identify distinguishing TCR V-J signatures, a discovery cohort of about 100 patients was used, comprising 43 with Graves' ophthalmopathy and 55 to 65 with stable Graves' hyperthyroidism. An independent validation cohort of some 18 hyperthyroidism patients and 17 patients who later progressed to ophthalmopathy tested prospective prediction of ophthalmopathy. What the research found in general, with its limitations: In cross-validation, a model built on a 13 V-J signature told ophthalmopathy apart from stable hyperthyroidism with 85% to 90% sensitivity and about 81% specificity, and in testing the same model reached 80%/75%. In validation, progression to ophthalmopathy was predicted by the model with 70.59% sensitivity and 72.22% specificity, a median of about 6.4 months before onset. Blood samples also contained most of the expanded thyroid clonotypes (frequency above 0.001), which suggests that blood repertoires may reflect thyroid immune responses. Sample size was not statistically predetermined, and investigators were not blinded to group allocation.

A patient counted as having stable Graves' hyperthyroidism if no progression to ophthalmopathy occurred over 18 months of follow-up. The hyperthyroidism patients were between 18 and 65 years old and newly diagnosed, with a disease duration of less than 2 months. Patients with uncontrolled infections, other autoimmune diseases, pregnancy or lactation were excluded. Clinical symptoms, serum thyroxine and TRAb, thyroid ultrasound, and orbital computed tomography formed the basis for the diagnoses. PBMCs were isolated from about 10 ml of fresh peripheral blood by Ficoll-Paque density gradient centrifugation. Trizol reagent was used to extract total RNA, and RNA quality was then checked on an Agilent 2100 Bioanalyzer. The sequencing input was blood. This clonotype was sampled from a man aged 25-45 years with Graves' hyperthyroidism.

The nucleotide sequence reads TGTGCCAGCGGACTAGCGGGGTACAGTAGTGAGCAGTTCTTC. Its protein is CASGLAGYSSEQFF. The sequence links TRBV12-3 or TRBV12-4 to TRBJ2-1; 12 bases in the middle match TRBD2. Its CDR3 holds 14 amino acids, cysteine through phenylalanine. Just the 42-base CDR3 DNA is kept, in frame starting at base 1. The V end gives up 8 bases and the J end 9 bases, leaving 8 bases in the junction not matched to a gene.